The clone carrying this T cell receptor (beta chain) was observed at least ten times. Its matching antigen is unknown. The entry originates in a study of T-cell reconstitution after alpha-beta-depleted transplantation in children. Study outcomes and limitations: Some patients owed their high day-60 TCRbeta diversity to surviving recipient T cells and thymic progenitors.

A library of TCRbeta sequences, prepared with unique molecular identifiers, was generated. MiXCR, applied by TCRdb to the PCR reads, yields one record per CDR3 protein. The sample holds roughly 100,000 distinct CDR3 sequences, 4.5% to 7.5% seen once. The germline V gene encodes CDR1 MNHEY and CDR2 SMNVEV (reference sequence). The CDR3 length is 17 residues. V shed 6 bases and J 5 bases; nucleotides not matched to a gene: 15. Source: PBMCs, mostly from graft donor cells, taken 60 days after TCRalphabeta/CD19-depleted stem cell transplant. The sequence came from a female patient aged 2 to 10 who had a stem cell transplant for Fanconi anemia, so the T cells may come from the graft donor. The V call is TRBV27, the J call TRBJ2-1, with TRBD1 matching 8 bases. This chain's CDR3 is CASRRPYWDRSDNEQFF. For the CDR3, the DNA is TGTGCCAGCAGAAGACCTTATTGGGACAGGAGTGACAATGAGCAGTTCTTC.